What follows are 15 T cell receptor beta chains derived from one specimen sequenced in a study of T cells after yellow fever vaccination. TCRdb re-called the 5' RACE reads through MiXCR, storing one row per CDR3 protein. Of hundreds of thousands of distinct CDR3 sequences listed, approximately 8% were seen once; the top ten hold approximately 16%. Material: PBMCs, obtained around 45 days after the first yellow fever vaccination. The receptor set was obtained from a man younger than 35 who received the YFV17D yellow fever vaccine.

V and J are TRBV28 and TRBJ1-1; D is unclear. V was clipped by 7 bases and J by 5 bases, with 20 bases between them. Germline lookup yields CDR1 MDHEN and CDR2 SYDVKM. The CDR3 extends over 15 amino acids. CDR3 DNA: TGTGCCAGCACGCTAAACCCGGGCGCGAGAACTGAAGCTTTCTTT. It yields the protein CASTLNPGARTEAFF.

There are a few counts of this clonotype. The chain carries TRBV7-2 and TRBJ2-3; 8 bases line up with TRBD1. V shed 3 bases, J shed 1 base, and the junction held 9 bases outside the gene matches. The CDR3 is made up of 17 amino acids. The V gene's germline CDR1 is SGHTA and CDR2 FQGNSA. CDR3 region: CASSFPLRGRGTDTQYF. The CDR3 DNA sequence: TGTGCCAGCAGCTTCCCCCTCAGGGGGCGCGGCACAGATACGCAGTATTTT. The whole variable domain, filled in from reference TRBV7-2 and TRBJ2-3, reads GAGVSQSPSNKVTEKGKDVELRCDPISGHTALYWYRQSLGQGLEFLIYFQGNSAPDKSGLPSDRFSAERTGGSVSTLTIQRTQQEDSAVYLCASSFPLRGRGTDTQYFGPGTRLTVL.

This clonotype appeared a few times. This rearrangement joins TRBV7-9 to TRBJ1-3, with 7 nucleotides matching TRBD1. The CDR3 sequence is 17 residues long. V gave up 4 bases and J gave up 0 bases; unmatched junction bases: 9. Germline lookup yields CDR1 SEHNR and CDR2 FQNEAQ (reference sequence). CDR3 in amino acids: CASSSPRQGVSGNTIYF. CDR3 nucleotide sequence: TGTGCCAGCAGCTCCCCTAGACAGGGTGTCTCTGGAAACACCATATATTTT.

This clonotype was seen ten or more times. The chain uses TRBV14 and TRBJ2-2; no clear D. V was cut by 4 bases and J by 7 bases, with 16 bases left in between. CDR3 size: 15 residues. Germline lookup yields CDR1 SGHDN and CDR2 FVKESK. The CDR3 loop reads CASSLLTGLHGELFF. Written as DNA, the CDR3 is TGTGCCAGCAGCCTCCTCACGGGCTTACACGGGGAGCTGTTTTTT.

In this sample, this clonotype turned up a few times. The chain couples TRBV11-1 to TRBJ1-4; 7 nucleotides agree with TRBD1. This CDR3 contains 18 residues. V was clipped by 5 bases and J by 0 bases; unmatched bases: 12. The V gene's germline CDR1 is SGHAT and CDR2 FQDESV (reference sequence). CDR3 amino acids: CASSPLVGGPATNEKLFF. The CDR3 DNA is TGTGCCAGCAGCCCGTTGGTAGGGGGCCCCGCAACTAATGAAAAACTGTTTTTT.

This clonotype was observed a few times. V usage is TRBV6-5 and J usage is TRBJ1-1; D unresolved. The CDR3 has 15 residues. Germline lookup yields CDR1 MNHEY and CDR2 SVGAGI. V was clipped by 4 bases and J by 2 bases, with 14 bases between them. For the CDR3, the DNA is TGTGCCAGCAGTTTTTTCCCAGTGACCAACACTGAAGCTTTCTTT. Its translation: CASSFFPVTNTEAFF.

This clonotype was seen a handful of times. The J gene is TRBJ1-3, the V gene TRBV20-1; unclear D gene. Germline V CDR1 and CDR2: DFQATT, SNEGSKA (reference sequence). With 3 bases removed from V and 1 base from J, the gap between germline ends came to 4 bases. The CDR3 is made up of 12 amino acids. The chain's CDR3 is CSARGSGNTIYF. CDR3 in DNA: TGCAGTGCTAGGGGGTCTGGAAACACCATATATTTT.

The rearrangement uses TRBV4-3 and TRBJ1-5, with D tentatively TRBD1 (6 bases). This CDR3 has 16 residues. The V and J ends lost 0 bases and 6 bases respectively, with 15 bases between them. Germline CDR1 LGHNA, CDR2 YSLEER. CDR3 DNA sequence: TGCGCCAGCAGCCAAGAATATACAGGGTCCGGTCAGCCCCAGCATTTT. Protein: CASSQEYTGSGQPQHF.

The chain is built from TRBV7-2 and TRBJ2-1, with 9 positions matching TRBD1. Germline CDR1 is SGHTA and CDR2 is FQGNSA. The ends lost 1 base at V and 3 bases at J; junction bases unmatched: 1. The CDR3 consists of 15 residues. The CDR3 nucleotides are TGTGCCAGCAGCTTAGAGACAGGGGGCTACAATGAGCAGTTCTTC. Translation: CASSLETGGYNEQFF.

The chain recombines TRBV7-3 with TRBJ2-6, with TRBD1 matching 11 bases. V trimming: 5 bases; J trimming: 6 bases; junction bases outside the gene matches: 15. CDR3 length: 19 amino acids. CDR1 SGHTA and CDR2 FQGTGA come from the germline V gene. Written as DNA, the CDR3 is TGTGCCAGCAGCCCTCGGACAGGGGGCTCTTCCTTATTGGCCAACGTCCTGACTTTC. Translating gives CASSPRTGGSSLLANVLTF. The full variable domain, rest sourced from reference TRBV7-3 and TRBJ2-6, is GAGVSQTPSNKVTEKGKYVELRCDPISGHTALYWYRQSLGQGPEFLIYFQGTGAADDSGLPNDRFFAVRPEGSVSTLKIQRTERGDSAVYLCASSPRTGGSSLLANVLTFGAGSRLTVL.

The gene calls are TRBV7-9 and TRBJ1-1; 7 bases are a match to TRBD1. V shed 6 bases and J 7 bases; nucleotides not matched to a gene: 5. Germline CDR1 and CDR2: SEHNR and FQNEAQ (reference sequence). The CDR3 loop spans 12 amino acids. The DNA for the CDR3 is TGTGCCAGCAGTCGACAGGGTCATGAAGCTTTCTTT. It encodes CASSRQGHEAFF.

This clonotype was detected ten times or more. The chain recombines TRBV11-2 with TRBJ2-3; TRBD2 is a possible D gene (6 bases). Germline loops: CDR1 SGHAT, CDR2 FQNNGV. The V end was cut by 3 bases, the J end by 9 bases, with 34 bases between. CDR3 size: 20 residues. The DNA for the CDR3 is TGTGCCAGCAGCTTCTTTGGTGCGGCGGGGCGGGCCGATCCAACTGAAACGCAGTATTTT. This encodes CASSFFGAAGRADPTETQYF.

Notes on this clonotype: Being one base from a much bigger clone, this may be a read error. Since the CDR3 does not end with the conserved phenylalanine or tryptophan, this likely comes from a read error. CDR3 DNA sequence: TGCGCCAGCAGCTTGGACGGGACAGGCGACTATGGCTACACCCTC. It is translated as CASSLDGTGDYGYTL. The V and J genes are TRBV5-1 and TRBJ1-2; 8 nucleotides line up with TRBD1. The CDR3 is made up of 15 amino acids. V lost 0 bases to trimming and J lost 3 bases; unmatched junction nucleotides: 4. CDR1 is SGHRS and CDR2 is YFSETQ in the germline V gene.

This chain connects TRBV4-1 to TRBJ2-2, with 8 bases matching TRBD1. The trim removed 4 bases at V and 4 bases at J, leaving 5 bases unmatched. Germline V gene lookup returns CDR1 MGHRA and CDR2 YSYEKL. CDR3 length equals 15 residues. CDR3 residues: CASSPRTGLTGELFF. The DNA of the CDR3 is TGCGCCAGCAGCCCAAGGACAGGGCTCACCGGGGAGCTGTTTTTT.

The rearrangement joins TRBV12-5 to TRBJ1-5; D possibly corresponds to TRBD1 (6 bases). This CDR3 has 15 residues. V shed 1 base and J shed 2 bases, with 9 bases lying between them. In germline, CDR1 is LGHNT, CDR2 FRNRAP. CDR3 sequence reads: CASGLGAGGNQPQHF. DNA of the CDR3: TGTGCTAGTGGTTTGGGGGCAGGGGGCAATCAGCCCCAGCATTTT.